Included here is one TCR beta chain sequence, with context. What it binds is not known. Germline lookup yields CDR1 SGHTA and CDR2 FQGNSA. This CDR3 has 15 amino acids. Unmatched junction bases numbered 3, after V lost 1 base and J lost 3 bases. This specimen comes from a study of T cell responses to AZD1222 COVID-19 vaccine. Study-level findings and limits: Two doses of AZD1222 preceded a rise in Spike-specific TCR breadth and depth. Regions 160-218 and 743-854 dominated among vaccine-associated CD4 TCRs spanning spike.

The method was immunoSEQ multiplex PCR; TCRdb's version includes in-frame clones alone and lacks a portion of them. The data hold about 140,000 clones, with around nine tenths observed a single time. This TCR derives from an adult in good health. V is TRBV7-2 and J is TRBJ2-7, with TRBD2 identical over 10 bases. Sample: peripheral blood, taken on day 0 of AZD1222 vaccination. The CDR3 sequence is CASSLVPSGSYEQYF. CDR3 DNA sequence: TGTGCCAGCAGCTTAGTCCCTAGCGGGAGCTACGAGCAGTACTTC.